The rows below give T cell receptor beta chains drawn from one sample of a study of blood T cell repertoires in COVID-19. The protocol was immunoSEQ multiplex PCR, while the TCRdb copy is restricted to in-frame clones and leaves out a portion. The table lists around 14,000 clones, roughly 89% of them singletons. Sequencing was carried out using peripheral blood. These receptors all come from a human donor in a cohort sampled during active COVID-19. The conserved cysteine and the conserved F or W are not part of the CDR3 here.

v_call,cdr3_aa
TRBV7-9,ASSLADSNQPQH
TRBV11-2,ASSYGRDRRSPLH
TRBV3-1/TRBV3-2,ASSQRGGGYT
TRBV10-3,AISESQGNEKLF
TRBV4-3,ASSQGVREGSTGELF
TRBV12-3/TRBV12-4,ASRTGHYEQY
TRBV9,ASSGTVGTDTQY
TRBV18,ASSLSGTGNTEAF
TRBV10-3,AIMGLHEQY
TRBV18,ASSRGTVGANTIY
TRBV10-3,AIAAQGINTGELF
TRBV2,ASSQDSYSPLH
TRBV28,ASTPEGRGRGEQF
TRBV5-6,ASSPGTDEAF
TRBV2,ASSVDETNYGYT
TRBV19,ASSLGHLIYGYT
TRBV28,ASSPRVSSYEQY
TRBV20-1,SANAGYT
TRBV28,ASRKGGREYGYT
TRBV9,ASSVVPGGGDGYT
TRBV29-1,SVNEQQGAYEQY
TRBV4-1,ASSPGTGGLYGYT
TRBV19,ASSSGYEQY
TRBV3-1/TRBV3-2,ASSLQGAGNTIY
TRBV28,ASSLDPSVQETQY
TRBV7-8,ASSSGTVLSYEQY
TRBV2,ASSLGRGRSETQY